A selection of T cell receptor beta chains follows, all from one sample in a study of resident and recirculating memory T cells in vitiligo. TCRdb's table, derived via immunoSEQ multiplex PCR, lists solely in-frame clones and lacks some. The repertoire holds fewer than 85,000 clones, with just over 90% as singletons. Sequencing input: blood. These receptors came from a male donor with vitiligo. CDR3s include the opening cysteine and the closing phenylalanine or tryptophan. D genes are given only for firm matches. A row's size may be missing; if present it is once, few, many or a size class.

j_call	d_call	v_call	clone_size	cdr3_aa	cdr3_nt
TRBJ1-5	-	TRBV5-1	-	CASSFSSNQPQHF	TGCGCCAGCAGCTTTAGTAGCAATCAGCCCCAGCATTTT
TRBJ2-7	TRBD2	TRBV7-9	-	CASSAGLAGGAYEQYF	TGTGCCAGCAGCGCGGGACTAGCGGGAGGAGCCTACGAGCAGTACTTC
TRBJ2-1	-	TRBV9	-	CASSPPLATGWHEQFF	TGTGCCAGCAGCCCCCCCCTAGCTACGGGCTGGCATGAGCAGTTCTTC
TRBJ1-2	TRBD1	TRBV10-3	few	CAANRGLGYGYTF	TGTGCCGCTAACAGGGGGCTTGGCTATGGCTACACCTTC
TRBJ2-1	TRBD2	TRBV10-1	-	CASSPHSGRAGNEQFF	TGCGCCAGCAGCCCCCATAGCGGGAGGGCAGGGAATGAGCAGTTCTTC
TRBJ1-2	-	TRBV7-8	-	CASSTTMVAGSYGYTF	TGTGCCAGCAGCACTACCATGGTCGCGGGGTCCTATGGCTACACCTTC
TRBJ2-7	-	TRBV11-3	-	CASSLALWGLSSYEQYF	TGTGCCAGCAGCTTAGCCCTATGGGGCCTAAGCTCCTACGAGCAGTACTTC
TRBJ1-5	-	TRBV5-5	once	CASSGADGYSNQPQHF	TGTGCCAGCAGCGGAGCGGACGGATATAGCAATCAGCCCCAGCATTTT
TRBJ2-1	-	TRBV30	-	CAWSVLGTSYNEQFF	TGTGCCTGGAGTGTACTCGGGACATCCTACAATGAGCAGTTCTTC
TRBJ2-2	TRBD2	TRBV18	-	CASSTAGGDTGELFF	TGTGCCAGCTCAACCGCGGGAGGGGACACCGGGGAGCTGTTTTTT
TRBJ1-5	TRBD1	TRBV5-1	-	CASSLAPGQGGQPQHF	TGCGCCAGCAGCTTGGCCCCGGGACAGGGAGGCCAGCCCCAGCATTTT
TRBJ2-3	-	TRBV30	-	CAWRGDTDTQYF	TGTGCCTGGAGGGGCGACACAGATACGCAGTATTTT
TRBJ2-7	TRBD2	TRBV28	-	CASSFGLAGYEQYF	TGTGCCAGCAGTTTCGGACTAGCGGGATACGAGCAGTACTTC
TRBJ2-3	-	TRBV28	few	CASSLTNRDPDTQYF	TGTGCCAGCAGTTTAACAAACAGGGACCCAGATACGCAGTATTTT
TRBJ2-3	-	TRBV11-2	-	CASSVGTDTQYF	TGTGCCAGCAGCGTCGGGACAGATACGCAGTATTTT
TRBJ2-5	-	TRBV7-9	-	CASSFTGGQETQYF	TGTGCCAGCAGCTTCACCGGGGGCCAAGAGACCCAGTACTTC
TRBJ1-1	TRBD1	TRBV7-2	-	CASSLVGTGLWYTEAFF	TGTGCCAGCAGCTTAGTTGGGACAGGGCTATGGTACACTGAAGCTTTCTTT
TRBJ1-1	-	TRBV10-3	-	CAISGGTQEAFF	TGTGCCATCAGTGGAGGGACTCAAGAAGCTTTCTTT
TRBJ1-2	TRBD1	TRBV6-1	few	CASSARTGGGSDGYTF	TGTGCCAGCAGTGCAAGGACAGGGGGCGGAAGCGATGGCTACACCTTC
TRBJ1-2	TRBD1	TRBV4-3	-	CASSSGTGVSGYTF	TGCGCCAGCAGCTCCGGGACAGGGGTTAGTGGCTACACCTTC
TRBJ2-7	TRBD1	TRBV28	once	CASSAPGQGDLEQYF	TGTGCCAGCAGCGCACCCGGACAGGGGGACTTGGAGCAGTACTTC
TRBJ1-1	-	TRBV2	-	CASSDAGGGEAFF	TGTGCCAGCAGTGACGCGGGGGGCGGTGAAGCTTTCTTT
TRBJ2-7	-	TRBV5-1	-	CASSFQGFSEQYF	TGCGCCAGCAGCTTCCAGGGTTTTTCGGAGCAGTACTTC
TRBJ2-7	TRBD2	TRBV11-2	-	CASSPTGLAGDEQYF	TGTGCCAGCAGCCCCACGGGACTAGCGGGGGACGAGCAGTACTTC
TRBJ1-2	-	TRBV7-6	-	CASSLEITGWYGYTF	TGTGCCAGCAGCTTAGAAATAACAGGGTGGTATGGCTACACCTTC
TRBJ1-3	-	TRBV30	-	CAWSLGVSGNTIYF	TGTGCCTGGAGTCTTGGAGTTTCTGGAAACACCATATATTTT
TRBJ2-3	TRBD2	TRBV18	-	CASSPTGGEDTQYF	TGTGCCAGCTCACCAACGGGAGGGGAAGATACGCAGTATTTT
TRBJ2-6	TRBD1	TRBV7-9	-	CASSLFAGGPSGANVLTF	TGTGCCAGCAGCTTGTTTGCAGGGGGACCCTCTGGGGCCAACGTCCTGACTTTC
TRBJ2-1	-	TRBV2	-	CASSGGAPGEQFF	TGTGCCAGCAGTGGCGGAGCCCCGGGTGAGCAGTTCTTC
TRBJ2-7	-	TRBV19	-	CASSKWQGDEQYF	TGTGCCAGTAGTAAGTGGCAGGGCGACGAGCAGTACTTC